This passage covers 11 T cell receptor beta chains from one sample sequenced in a study of T-cell memory formation after mild COVID-19 (dated by TCRdb to the early 2020s). The library was built by means of 5' RACE. The sequencing machine was an Illumina NovaSeq 6000. Clones were called with MiXCR by TCRdb after fastp trimmed the public reads at Q25, and only in-frame beta chains were retained. Identical CDR3 protein sequences are pooled into one entry, listed with their most common genes and DNA. The table for this sample lists roughly 250,000 distinct CDR3 sequences; approximately 15% of them were counted only once. The top ten constitute around 23% of the sample. The sequenced material came from PBMCs or a T cell subset sorted from them (not recorded which). Every receptor here comes from a man aged 18 to 29 who had mild COVID-19 (a few samples of this study predate the infection). The sample titles of this study are shuffled in the database, so cell type and time point are left out; the donor was told from shared clones.

This clonotype was found a few times. The V gene is TRBV12-3 or TRBV12-4, the J gene TRBJ2-1; a possible D gene is TRBD2 (6 bases). The germline V and J ends were trimmed by 7 bases and 7 bases, with 11 bases remaining between them. The CDR3 is 12 amino acids. The CDR3 reads CASTLGGNEQFF. The CDR3 bases are TGTGCCAGCACCCTTGGGGGGAATGAGCAGTTCTTC.

This chain joins TRBV28 and TRBJ2-6; weak D call: TRBD1 (6 bases). V was cut by 6 bases and J by 6 bases, with 15 bases left in between. This CDR3 has 15 amino acids. Germline CDR1 is MDHEN and CDR2 is SYDVKM. As DNA, the CDR3 is TGTGCCAGCAGCCCCCAGGGGAGTATGGCCAACGTCCTGACTTTC. As protein: CASSPQGSMANVLTF.

This clonotype was seen a few times. This chain links TRBV7-6 with TRBJ2-5; a weak D match, TRBD2 (5 bases). Trimming pared 1 base from V and 1 base from J, leaving 13 bases between. The CDR3 extends over 16 amino acids. Germline CDR1 is SGHVS and CDR2 is FNYEAQ. For the CDR3, the DNA is TGTGCCAGCAGCTTAGAGGCTAGCAAGGGCCAAGAGACCCAGTACTTC. It yields the protein CASSLEASKGQETQYF.

This clonotype was picked up a small number of times. V usage is TRBV6-2 or TRBV6-3 and J usage is TRBJ1-5; D is possibly TRBD1 (5 bases). CDR3 length: 15 amino acids. Trimming took 0 bases from V and 6 from J, leaving 12 bases between them. Germline values: CDR1 MNHEY, CDR2 SVGEGT. The CDR3 nucleotides read TGTGCCAGCAGTTACTCGGGGGTTGGGATTCAGCCCCAGCATTTT. Protein product: CASSYSGVGIQPQHF.

This clonotype was counted between two and nine times. This chain joins TRBV29-1 and TRBJ2-2, with TRBD1 as a possible D gene (6 bases). Germline assignment: CDR1 SQVTM and CDR2 ANQGSEA. Trimming pared 7 bases from V and 2 bases from J, leaving 17 bases between. This CDR3 is built from 15 residues. CDR3 region: CSATGQSLNTGELFF. The DNA of the CDR3 is TGCAGCGCCACCGGACAGTCACTCAACACCGGGGAGCTGTTTTTT.

This clonotype has a handful of counts. The gene calls are TRBV7-2 and TRBJ2-1; 8 positions match TRBD2. Losses at the gene ends were 1 base for V and 6 bases for J; bases not matched to a gene: 5. The germline V gene encodes CDR1 SGHTA and CDR2 FQGNSA. The CDR3 runs 15 residues. As DNA, the CDR3 is TGTGCCAGCAGCTTAGACCGGGAGGGGGGCAATGAGCAGTTCTTC. Amino acid sequence: CASSLDREGGNEQFF.

This clonotype was observed a handful of times. The chain has TRBV5-5 and TRBJ2-1; 11 positions agree with TRBD2. Germline loops: CDR1 SGHKS, CDR2 YYEKEE (reference sequence). The V and J ends lost 5 bases and 8 bases, in that order; junction bases with no gene match: 12. The CDR3 is made up of 16 amino acids. The CDR3 protein is CASRIFLAGGSDEQFF. CDR3 nucleotides: TGTGCCAGCAGGATTTTCCTAGCGGGGGGATCCGATGAGCAGTTCTTC.

This clonotype was picked up a small number of times. The V call is TRBV20-1, the J call TRBJ1-1; 8 bases are a match to TRBD1. This CDR3 region has 16 residues. Germline CDR1 DFQATT, CDR2 SNEGSKA (reference sequence). V trimming: 6 bases; J trimming: 1 base; junction bases outside the gene matches: 13. The DNA for the CDR3 is TGCAGTGCCGGGGATAGACGGACAGGGAGGAACACTGAAGCTTTCTTT. This gives the protein CSAGDRRTGRNTEAFF.

The V gene is TRBV18, the J gene TRBJ1-1, with D maybe TRBD1 (5 bases). Trimming left V 4 bases short and J 5 bases short, with 20 bases between. The CDR3 has 16 residues. CDR1 KGHSH and CDR2 LQKENI come from the germline V gene. CDR3 DNA: TGTGCCAGCTCACTCAACATCGGAACAGGACAAACTGAAGCTTTCTTT. It yields the protein CASSLNIGTGQTEAFF.

Only a few counts were recorded for this clonotype. This chain joins TRBV10-2 and TRBJ2-7, with 9 bases fitting TRBD2. V lost 7 bases and J lost 1; bases outside the gene matches: 5. The germline V gene encodes CDR1 WSHSY and CDR2 SAAADI. This CDR3 is built from 14 residues. CDR3 sequence (DNA): TGCGCCAGCAAAGTTAGCGGGGGATCCTACGAGCAGTACTTC. It specifies CASKVSGGSYEQYF.

The J gene is TRBJ1-1, the V gene TRBV7-9; D gene unclear. The CDR3 contains 15 residues. V was pared by 5 bases and J by 3 bases, with 16 bases between. Germline CDR1 SEHNR, CDR2 FQNEAQ (reference sequence). The CDR3 protein is CASSLAGGFYTEAFF. CDR3 nucleotides: TGTGCCAGCAGCCTGGCCGGCGGGTTCTACACTGAAGCTTTCTTT. Full variable domain (rest looked up from reference TRBV7-9 and TRBJ1-1): DTGVSQNPRHKITKRGQNVTFRCDPISEHNRLYWYRQTLGQGPEFLTYFQNEAQLEKSRLLSDRFSAERPKGSFSTLEIQRTEQGDSAMYLCASSLAGGFYTEAFFGQGTRLTVV.